The source of this T cell receptor (beta chain) is a study of CD8 T cells in Susac syndrome. The CDR3 totals 12 residues. The V end lost 1 base, the J end lost 11 bases, and 9 bases lay between the germline ends. Germline lookup yields CDR1 SEHNR and CDR2 FQNEAQ (reference sequence). A quantity of about 0.5 to 1 ug RNA underwent reverse transcription using random hexamers. immunoSEQ multiplex PCR amplified TCR beta CDR3 across 54 Vbeta, 13 Jbeta. TCRdb processed the immunoSEQ multiplex PCR reads anew with MiXCR; each CDR3 protein has one entry. This sample has about 210,000 distinct CDR3 sequences, with nearly 97% found just once.

Input material: CD4+ T cells from PBMCs. The chain carries TRBV7-9 and TRBJ2-1; D not resolved. The clonotype originates from a human donor with multiple sclerosis. This CDR3 reads CASSLEMGKQFF. Written as DNA, the CDR3 is TGTGCCAGCAGCTTAGAGATGGGTAAGCAGTTCTTC.